This entry features one TCR beta chain sequence. Its specific antigen is unknown. Base-call qualities are not available, and no considerably larger clone is one nucleotide away. Other DNA sequences in this specimen translate into the identical CDR3. The library was built by means of the immunoSEQ multiplex PCR assay. The table was pulled from immuneACCESS by TCRdb, which kept in-frame rearrangements only. Such tables lose some clones; where checked, under half of the loss comes from unresolved V genes, and the rest has no known cause. The sample data list 95,000 to 150,000 clones, and approximately 90% of these were observed just once. Together, the top ten hold 7.8% of the sample. Its CDR3 holds 12 amino acids, cysteine through phenylalanine. The sequence is cut down to CDR3 DNA, 36 bases in frame from base 1. The germline V gene yields MDHEN for CDR1 and SYDVKM for CDR2. V is cut by 6 bases and J by 1 base, and the space between the germline ends is 7 bases.

These data are taken from a study of control samples from healthy donors and cancer patients (TCRdb year 2020). This TCR came from a woman aged 18-29 years in good health. The sample taken for sequencing was blood. This chain is built from TRBV28 and TRBJ2-7; tentative D gene TRBD1, with 5 bases matching. CDR3 sequence: CASSPGSYEQYF. The sequenced DNA: TGTGCCAGCAGCCCAGGGTCCTACGAGCAGTACTTC.